Ten or more counts support the clone carrying this TCR beta chain. Its antigen is not known. These data originate in a study of T-cell reconstitution after alpha-beta-depleted transplantation in children. The CDR3 has 16 amino acids. CDR1 ENHRY and CDR2 SYGVKD come from the germline V gene. The trim removed 0 bases at V and 6 bases at J, leaving 5 bases unmatched. Study-level points and caveats: The authors attributed T-cell counts and diversity one year after transplant mostly to newly produced T cells. About two months after transplant, alpha-beta T cells reportedly came from several hundred expanded graft clones. For some patients, TCRbeta diversity was high at day 60 because of recipient T cells and thymic progenitors that survived.

Unique molecular identifiers were incorporated when the TCRbeta library was constructed. A single record per CDR3 protein comes from TCRdb applying MiXCR to the PCR reads. The sample holds about 200,000 distinct CDR3 sequences; approximately 6.3% are singletons and the top ten take around 5%. This clonotype originated in a boy aged 2-15 years with acute lymphoblastic leukemia, due to receive a stem cell transplant. J is TRBJ2-1 and V is TRBV10-3; TRBD2 matches at 10 bases. The material was PBMCs, obtained before TCRalphabeta/CD19-depleted stem cell transplant. CDR3 loop: CAISESGLAVPNEQFF. DNA for the CDR3: TGTGCCATCAGTGAGTCAGGACTAGCGGTTCCCAATGAGCAGTTCTTC.